This TCR beta chain was captured by sequencing in a study of identical twins. Study-level findings and limits: The conclusions drew on cross-sectional statistical analysis instead of tracking the same donors. Less excess twin sharing appeared in beta out-of-frame sequences. Analyses of zero insertions could be partly confounded by invariant MAIT and iNKT cells.

Template switching supplied a universal primer site; unique molecular identifiers were carried on the cDNA. TCRdb recomputed calls from the 5' RACE reads with MiXCR, one row per CDR3 protein. This sample has about 500,000 distinct CDR3 sequences; 14% occur once, and the top ten carry approximately 1%. This clonotype was detected many times. Antigen specificity is unknown. These data were also filed under a second study, of yellow fever vaccine responses in identical twins.

Material: CD4+ T cells sorted from blood. The source of this sequence is a woman younger than 30 in good health.

The CDR3 protein is CSVETSGIGETQYF. The CDR3 DNA reads TGCAGCGTTGAGACTAGCGGGATCGGTGAGACCCAGTACTTC. V is TRBV29-1 and J is TRBJ2-5, with 11 bases lining up with TRBD2. Germline CDR1 reads SQVTM; CDR2 reads ANQGSEA. The CDR3 has 14 residues. V trimming: 3 bases; J trimming: 5 bases; junction bases outside the gene matches: 5. Full variable domain (remainder filled in from reference TRBV29-1 and TRBJ2-5): SAVISQKPSRDICQRGTSLTIQCQVDSQVTMMFWYRQQPGQSLTLIATANQGSEATYESGFVIDKFPISRPNLTFSTLTVSNMSPEDSSIYLCSVETSGIGETQYFGPGTRLLVL.